This T cell receptor beta chain was retrieved from a study of somatic mutations in cytotoxic T cells in rheumatoid arthritis. Turning to the study itself: Peripheral blood samples of 25 to 35 ml EDTA were taken from patients directly after diagnosis and before treatment. Findings and limits, study-wide: TRBV07 appeared slightly underrepresented in the rheumatoid arthritis patients. That finding was not adjusted to account for multiple comparisons.

After CD4+ and CD8+ cells were isolated by positive magnetic bead selection, their purity was checked by flow cytometry. Looked up from germline, CDR1 is MDHEN and CDR2 is SYDVKM. J gave up 2 bases and V 2 bases, and 4 bases lay outside the gene matches. The CDR3 has 16 residues. For this clone: The target antigen is unknown.

TCRdb's copy holds only in-frame clones and misses some; the assay was immunoSEQ multiplex PCR. The sample lists approximately 5,800 clones, around 83% seen once, with roughly 5% in the top ten. The sample consisted of CD8+ T cells sorted from blood. This sequence joins TRBV28 and TRBJ2-3; 10 bases fit TRBD2. The TCR originated in an adult with rheumatoid arthritis. The CDR3 DNA reads TGTGCCAGCAGTTTAAGGACTAGCGGAAACACAGATACGCAGTATTTT. Protein product: CASSLRTSGNTDTQYF.